The present T cell receptor (beta chain) was sequenced within a study of blood T cell repertoires in COVID-19. Study in general: The United States, Italy and Spain were the sources of the acute and convalescent COVID-19 samples. The analysed material was cDNA or gDNA that came from T cells, B-cell-depleted T cells, or PBMCs.

In the authors' methods: Using reference gene primer amplification, nucleated cell counts were estimated. The method was immunoSEQ multiplex PCR; TCRdb's version includes in-frame clones alone and lacks a portion of them. From that table come the V and J calls and clone size; the DNA was used to work out D and trimming. The repertoire holds about 83,000 clones, with 80% to 90% as singletons. Specimen: peripheral blood. This sequence was found in a woman aged 80 or over with acute or convalescent COVID-19.

The CDR3 region is CASSWTSVTDTQYF. The CDR3 DNA reads as TGTGCCAGCAGTTGGACTAGCGTAACAGATACGCAGTATTTT. This chain joins TRBV27 and TRBJ2-3; 9 positions agree with TRBD2. Per germline, CDR1 MNHEY and CDR2 SMNVEV (reference sequence). Trimming took 4 bases from V and 3 from J; bases not matched to a gene: 2. CDR3 length: 14 amino acids.